This T cell receptor beta chain was captured in a study of T cells in Graves' hyperthyroidism and ophthalmopathy. The TCR beta CDR3 regions underwent amplification using RNA transcripts as the source. First-round RT-PCR of the TCR CDR3 relied on the HTBI primer set. TCRdb fed the multiplex PCR reads into MiXCR, producing one record per CDR3 protein. Among about half a million distinct CDR3 sequences listed, under 25% were seen once. The germline V gene has CDR1 LNHDA and CDR2 SQIVND (reference sequence). This CDR3 spans 15 amino acids. Trimming removed 5 bases from V and 2 bases from J; junction bases left unmatched: 4.

The receptor was derived from a man aged 18 to 29 with Graves' hyperthyroidism. This chain uses TRBV19 with TRBJ2-7; 12 nucleotides align to TRBD1. The sequencing sample was made of blood. As DNA, the CDR3 is TGTGCCAGTAGTCCGGGACAGGGGGCCCCCTACGAGCAGTACTTC. It translates to CASSPGQGAPYEQYF.